The entry below describes one TCR beta chain. Its antigen target is currently unknown. Per-base qualities were not stored, and no clone one base away is much larger. This entry comes from a study of shared clonotypes between healthy human individuals (TCRdb year 2020). Describing the broader study: A couple of women and a few men aged 18 to 49 years were included in the cohort. For each donor, three plates each were used for CD4 naive and CD4 memory, two plates were used for CD8 naive, and one plate was used for CD8 memory. The study deeply sequenced blood TCR repertoires of about 5 healthy adults to estimate repertoire size and the extent of clonotype sharing between individuals. Libraries were prepared and TCR repertoires were sequenced by different laboratories using diverse techniques, in order to increase sequencing depth and limit assay-specific biases. Each donor's leukapheresis produced roughly between about 0.8 and 8.9 billion PBMCs.

TCR CDR3 regions were amplified from genomic DNA by multiplex PCR using the deep immunoSEQ assay. For each cell subset, the extracted genomic DNA was distributed evenly across all wells of several immunoSEQ 96-well plates, and each plate served as one replicate. Each replicate PCR for sorted subsets received about 180 ng genomic DNA, equal to tens of thousands of T cell genomes. The purified libraries were quantified using a Qubit 3.0 fluorometer, sized with a Bioanalyzer 2100, and then quantified again using the KAPA Library Quantification kit. Every immunoSEQ 96-well plate was sequenced on a dedicated single-read 150-cycle Illumina NextSeq 550 flow cell. In the source study's methods: Because only junctional sequences without quality scores were contained in the immunoSEQ output, filtering matching that applied to full-length reads could not be performed. To assign V/J genes and CDR3, sequences were annotated using PyIR, a Python wrapper for IgBLAST v1.9, with IMGT germline references. Reads were removed for weak V/J assignments (E-value above 1e-6), missing CDR3, stop codons, out-of-frame junctions, or ambiguous translated residues. A V3J clonotype was defined by an identical inferred V gene, J gene, and CDR3 amino acid sequence. To compute the percentage overlap between repertoires, the number of shared unique clonotypes was divided by the size of the smaller repertoire. Richness of each repertoire was evaluated using RTK rarefaction, the Chao1 estimator, and Recon v2.1 estimates of unobserved clonotypes. OLGA was used to compute generation probabilities for all TCRbeta clonotypes that the gDNA method yielded from a handful of donors. The table comes from immuneACCESS by way of TCRdb, which keeps in-frame sequences with V and J called. Part of the clones is missing from these tables; in studies checked, under half for an unresolved V gene and the rest for unknown reasons. That table supplies the V and J calls and clone size; D and trimming were determined from the DNA. This sample gives 950,000 to 1,200,000 clones in total; 70% to 85% of them show up just once. The ten biggest clones cover 0.7% to 0.95% of the sample.

The germline V gene (reference sequence) provides CDR1 LNHDA and CDR2 SQIVND. The junction shows trimming of 5 bases on V and 8 bases on J, plus 15 bases between the germline ends. Including cysteine and phenylalanine, the CDR3 has 13 amino acids. This entry keeps only the CDR3 DNA: 39 bases, framed from base 1. Overall study results and their limits: Rarefaction of sorted-subset datasets indicated incomplete sequencing despite the large sequencing depth. Compared with non-shared clonotypes, the clonotypes found in all four sorted-subset donors had higher generation probabilities. Larger estimated clonotype richness was generally found for naive subsets than for memory subsets. Sampling was restricted to blood, and TCR repertoires in tissue are likely to differ from TCR repertoires in blood. The small number of donors limited the genetic and exposure-history diversity represented. Pairwise subsampling indicated that sequencing depth was expected to affect the degree of clonotype sharing among donors. Across four donors, approximately 4.9% of naive CD4, roughly 3.4% of naive CD8, 2% to 2.5% of memory CD4, and about 0.4% of memory CD8 clonotypes were shared.

The donors were healthy, HIV-negative adults who had no recently reported acute infections or vaccinations. Every donor was a Caucasian adult residing in Nashville, Tennessee, USA. Magnetic negative selection was used to enrich CD4+ T cells, after which naive cells were positively selected on CD45RA and the negative fraction became the memory subset. After blood collection by leukapheresis, PBMCs were isolated using Ficoll-Histopaque density gradient centrifugation and then cryopreserved in the vapor phase of liquid nitrogen. Purity and quantity of every magnetically sorted T cell population were checked by analytical flow cytometry. Genomic DNA was isolated from each sorted fraction and quantified by UV absorbance on a Nanodrop 2000c.

The receptor's source is a man aged 18-30 years in good health. Some clones in this sample may be carry-over from other donors' samples. The rearranged chain carries TRBV19 and TRBJ1-2; the D gene lacks a confident call. Sequencing was carried out using memory CD4+ T cells from PBMCs. According to the study, the label for this sample's cell subset or site signals: CD45RA-negative fraction. The sequenced DNA: TGTGCCAGTAGTGCCGGACGGTATGGGGGCTACACCTTC. Translated, it reads CASSAGRYGGYTF.